Listed here are 12 T cell receptor beta chains from one sample, sequenced in a study of human T cells and chemical hapten exposure. TCRdb re-called the RACE reads with MiXCR, one entry per CDR3 protein. The sample holds some 94,000 distinct CDR3 sequences, around 12% seen once. Time point indicated: patch test 1, 2 weeks after DPC sensitization. Treatment given: therapeutic diphenylcyclopropenone sensitization with weekly scalp DPC. The starting material was whole blood, obtained in connection with sensitization to the hapten diphenylcyclopropenone (DPC). These receptors originate from a woman between 40 and 50 years old with alopecia areata. Some clones in this sample may be carry-over from other donors' samples.

The chain has TRBV2 and TRBJ2-2, with 9 bases that match TRBD1. V lost 9 bases, J lost 0 bases, and 5 bases stayed unmatched. The CDR3 sequence is 15 residues long. Germline-derived CDR1 and CDR2 are SNHLY and FYNNEI. Written as DNA, the CDR3 is TGTGCCAGTTACAGGGGGCCGGCGAACACCGGGGAGCTGTTTTTT. Amino acid sequence: CASYRGPANTGELFF.

This clonotype has ten or more counts. The genes are TRBV7-2 and TRBJ2-3, with 7 nucleotides matching TRBD2. J was trimmed by 3 bases and V by 2 bases; bases with no gene match: 11. The CDR3 is 17 residues long. CDR1 and CDR2 from the germline V gene are SGHTA and FQGNSA. The CDR3, as DNA: TGTGCCAGCAGCTTATGGGCTAGCGGTGCCGGGACAGATACGCAGTATTTT. It translates to CASSLWASGAGTDTQYF.

This clonotype came up a few times. The chain uses TRBV10-1 and TRBJ2-5; D unresolved. Per germline, CDR1 WNHNN and CDR2 SYGVQD (reference sequence). This CDR3 spans 13 amino acids. Trimming shortened V by 10 bases and J by 4 bases, and 16 bases separated the two germline ends. CDR3: CATTNVWRETQYF. The CDR3 region has the DNA TGCGCCACCACCAACGTCTGGAGAGAGACCCAGTACTTC.

This sequence joins TRBV3-1 and TRBJ2-7; D might be TRBD2 (6 bases). Trimming stripped 1 base from V and 7 bases from J, with 8 bases between. In germline, CDR1 is LGHDT, CDR2 YNNKEL (reference sequence). This CDR3 comprises 12 residues. The DNA of the CDR3 is TGTGCCAGCAGCCAAGTGGAGGGAGAGCAGTACTTC. Protein: CASSQVEGEQYF.

In its sample, this clonotype was seen many times. The chain combines TRBV3-1 with TRBJ1-1; D is unresolved. The V end was cut by 5 bases, the J end by 1 base, with 8 bases between. CDR1 is LGHDT and CDR2 is YNNKEL in the germline V gene (reference sequence). The CDR3 spans 13 residues. CDR3 sequence (DNA): TGTGCCAGCAGCTTCACGGCGAACACTGAAGCTTTCTTT. It translates to CASSFTANTEAFF.

The chain uses TRBV20-1 and TRBJ2-2; TRBD1 or TRBD2 may be the D gene (5 bases each). V was shortened by 0 bases and J by 7 bases, with 12 bases between the two germline ends. Germline CDR1 reads DFQATT; CDR2 reads SNEGSKA (reference sequence). This CDR3 is 14 amino acids long. For the CDR3, the DNA is TGCAGTGCTAGAGAAACACGGGACCTCGGGGAGCTGTTTTTT. Protein product: CSARETRDLGELFF.

This clonotype was picked up many times. The V call is TRBV20-1, the J call TRBJ2-1; 9 bases map to TRBD2. After removal of 4 bases from V and 0 bases from J, the junction contained 16 bases not matched to a gene. Germline V gene sequence: CDR1 DFQATT, CDR2 SNEGSKA (reference sequence). The CDR3 runs 19 residues. The CDR3 loop reads CSAIHLTSGSSFSYNEQFF. CDR3 bases: TGCAGTGCTATACACCTGACTAGCGGTTCATCCTTCTCCTACAATGAGCAGTTCTTC.

This clonotype was recorded a few times. CDR3 in amino acids: CSVGQGAGELFF. Here the CDR3 DNA reads TGCAGCGTTGGACAGGGCGCCGGGGAGCTGTTTTTT. The gene calls are TRBV29-1 and TRBJ2-2; the match to TRBD1 covers 7 bases. Germline CDR1 is SQVTM and CDR2 is ANQGSEA. The CDR3 contains 12 residues. V gave up 4 bases and J gave up 6 bases; unmatched junction bases: 2.

The chain employs TRBV5-4 and TRBJ1-1, with D perhaps TRBD1 (6 bases). CDR3 length: 13 amino acids. Looked up from germline, CDR1 is SGHNT and CDR2 is YYREEE (reference sequence). Trimming removed 0 bases at V and 8 bases at J, with 11 bases between. In nucleotides, the CDR3 is TGTGCCAGCAGCTTGGGGAACAGGGAGGAAGCTTTCTTT. Protein product: CASSLGNREEAFF.

There are many counts of this clonotype. The V gene is TRBV11-3, the J gene TRBJ2-6, with 12 bases matching TRBD1. CDR1 is SGHNT, CDR2 YENEEA, per germline. The V and J ends lost 8 bases and 4 bases, in that order; junction bases with no gene match: 9. The CDR3 is 17 amino acids. The DNA of the CDR3 is TGTGCCAGCGCCCCGGGACAGGGGGCGTCAGGGGCCAACGTCCTGACTTTC. Translation gives CASAPGQGASGANVLTF.

Many counts were recorded for this clonotype. The chain is built from TRBV28 and TRBJ2-2; 7 positions agree with TRBD2. The V gene end was trimmed by 1 base and the J gene end by 4 bases; junction bases not matched to a gene: 6. The CDR3 is 16 residues long. CDR1 and CDR2 (germline): MDHEN, SYDVKM. CDR3: CASSLFAGAATGELFF. CDR3 DNA sequence: TGTGCCAGCAGTTTATTTGCGGGAGCGGCCACCGGGGAGCTGTTTTTT.

This clonotype has only a few counts. This chain links TRBV5-1 with TRBJ2-3, with 8 bases matching TRBD2. The V gene end was trimmed by 6 bases and the J gene end by 2 bases; junction bases not matched to a gene: 8. Germline V CDR1 and CDR2: SGHRS, YFSETQ. The CDR3 totals 15 residues. The chain's CDR3 is CASTKLLADTDTQYF. The CDR3 DNA follows: TGCGCCAGCACGAAACTACTAGCGGACACAGATACGCAGTATTTT.